This T cell receptor (beta chain) was observed in a study of identical twins (dated by TCRdb to between 2015 and 2016). About the study as a whole: To test whether fetal clonotypes persist, the study used deep sequencing on TCR alpha and beta repertoires from monozygotic twins, unrelated adults of various ages, and cord blood. Replicate twin experiments were performed at different times using different library preparation protocols to rule out contamination. The paper as a whole reports these results and caveats: In monozygotic twins, out-of-frame TCR alpha sharing was systematically underestimated by recombination models, although the models agreed with sharing between unrelated individuals. Zero-insertion analyses could be partly confounded by invariant T cells such as MAIT and iNKT, though diverse VJ usage argued against such confounding for most clonotypes. The excess sharing between twins in beta out-of-frame sequences was weaker because fewer shared sequences reduced the signal-to-noise ratio. Compared with coincidental sharing between unrelated individuals, out-of-frame TCR alpha sequences shared between twins had an excess of sequences with low generation probability. Because the same donors could not be followed over many years, the conclusions relied on cross-sectional statistical analysis. Abundant cord blood beta clonotypes had fewer insertions, young adult naive repertoires showed a similar but weaker trend, and memory repertoires showed no such trend.

The germline V gene provides CDR1 SQVTM and CDR2 ANQGSEA. V lost 5 bases and J lost 0 bases; the stretch between them is 14 bases long. Inclusive of the bounding cysteine and phenylalanine, the CDR3 is 15 residues long. The only DNA kept is the CDR3, 45 bases in frame from the first base. Only healthy Caucasian donors were included. Three pairs of female monozygotic twins, all aged about 18 to 30 years, were included in the twin cohort. The RNA used for TCR libraries was isolated from peripheral blood mononuclear cells. Library prep was done by 5' RACE. TCRdb records Illumina HiSeq 2000 as the sequencer. A universal primer binding site was added through template switching, and the final cDNA carried a unique molecular identifier so that TCR cDNA molecules could be counted accurately. Specific primers in the conserved constant-segment region were used to synthesize first-strand cDNA for TCR alpha and beta chains. Each cDNA library was double barcoded, with a SMART-Mk sample barcode plus Illumina barcodes, to control for contamination. TruSeq adapter sequences and Illumina sample barcodes were added in two successive PCR steps. TCR alpha and beta cDNA libraries were sequenced on the Illumina HiSeq platform with custom primers. The authors processed their data as follows. MiGEC was used to process raw reads and extract unique molecular identifiers, and MiXCR was used to find CDR3 positions. For each individual, recombination models were inferred using an EM algorithm with the repgenHMM and IGoR tools. Shared clonotype analysis was performed with the tcR package in R, normalizing sharing by the product of cloneset sizes. Out-of-frame nonproductive sequences were analyzed to study raw recombination free of thymic and clonal selection effects. TCRdb cleaned the public reads at Q25 with fastp, built clones with MiXCR and kept in-frame beta chains. One record per CDR3 amino acid sequence lists the most common genes and DNA. TCRdb, not the authors, supplied the V and J calls. The sample table lists nearly 650,000 distinct CDR3 sequences, roughly 7.2% of them with a count of one. 1.5% to 2% of the sample is taken by the ten largest.

This clonotype has a count of ten or more. Its antigen target is currently unknown. No base qualities exist here, and no much larger clone lies one base off it. This sample also appeared in a second study, on yellow fever vaccine responses in identical twins. The other study reports the following: The authors reported that the T cell response to vaccination in identical twins appeared partly convergent and partly personalized. In the study, vaccine-responding T cell clones were precisely tracked in identical twins.

The chain links TRBV29-1 with TRBJ1-3; the D gene is perhaps TRBD1, from 5 matching bases. This TCR derives from a woman younger than 30 in good health. Sequenced input: PBMCs. The sequenced DNA is TGCAGCGTTACCGGGACGCCTGACTCTGGAAACACCATATATTTT. Its coded protein is CSVTGTPDSGNTIYF.